This TCR beta chain originates from a study of T-cell memory formation after mild COVID-19 (dated by TCRdb to the early 2020s). About the full investigation: TCR sequence clusters from the two donors were largely donor specific. Longitudinal TCRalpha and TCRbeta repertoire sequencing tracked T-cell clones expanding and contracting after mild COVID-19 in a couple of donors. The cohort comprised two young, previously healthy adult volunteers, one female and one male.

This clonotype was observed at least ten times. The clone's antigen remains unknown. No per-base quality is available; no much larger clone lies one base away. Instrument on record: Illumina NovaSeq 6000. cDNA libraries for TCRalpha and TCRbeta were prepared by 5'RACE using constant-segment primers, with sample barcodes and unique molecular identifiers added. RNA was extracted from every sample with Trizol reagent. The libraries were amplified in two PCR steps, and the second step added a second sample barcode and Illumina TruSeq adapters. Sequencing of libraries was performed on an Illumina NovaSeq with 2 x 150 bp paired-end reads. Per the authors' processing: Demultiplexing of reads and collapsing into UMI-guided consensus sequences were performed with migec v1.2.7. Using mixcr v2.1.11, the UMI consensuses were aligned to TRA and TRB V and J templates and assembled into clonotypes. Clonotypes were classified as expanded or contracted when called significant by both edgeR and NoisET, with noise models trained on biological replicates. For edgeR calls, the thresholds were a false discovery rate-adjusted p below 0.01 and a log2 fold-change of 1. As an exploratory analysis of dynamics, max-normalized trajectories of the 1000 most abundant clonotypes were examined by PCA with hierarchical clustering. Each responding clone was given a CD4 or CD8 phenotype based on the CD4+ and CD8+ repertoires, which had been sequenced separately. TCRdb cleaned the public reads at Q25 with fastp, built clones with MiXCR and kept in-frame beta chains. Rows merge per CDR3 protein into single entries with the most common DNA and genes. Clone size and V and J calls follow TCRdb, not the original study. The sample records 450,000 to 650,000 distinct CDR3 sequences, about 20% of which are singletons. The top ten hold approximately 12% of the sample.

Here is what the overall study found, with its caveats: The second-wave clones that peaked on day 37 were not confirmed to be SARS-CoV-2 specific. Some responding clones were detected in pre-infection memory, which suggested that pre-existing cross-reactive memory T cells had joined the SARS-CoV-2 response. Balanced CD4/CD8 phenotypes were observed for clones contracting from day 15 to 85, whereas a bias towards CD4+ was observed for a second wave of clones expanding from day 15 to 37. Contracting CD4+ clones were located mainly in the CM and EM memory subsets, whereas CD8+ clones were found to be enriched in EMRA. The study covered only a couple of mild cases, and larger cohorts including severe cases with pre-infection samples were considered necessary.

PBMCs were isolated by Ficoll-Paque density gradient centrifugation. The sequencing sample was made of PBMCs or a T cell subset sorted from them (not recorded which). This TCR was recovered from an adult woman who had mild COVID-19 (a few samples of this study predate the infection). The sample titles of this study are shuffled in the database, so cell type and time point are left out; the donor was told from shared clones.

CDR3 protein: CASSFGTRPDTQYF. The sequenced DNA: TGTGCCAGCAGCTTCGGGACCAGACCGGATACGCAGTATTTT. The rearranged segments are TRBV7-6 and TRBJ2-3; the D gene is perhaps TRBD1 or TRBD2, each of them matching over 5 bases. Per the germline V gene, SGHVS is the CDR1 and FNYEAQ is the CDR2. The V and J ends are trimmed by 3 bases and 6 bases, leaving 13 bases between them. The cysteine opens and the phenylalanine closes a CDR3 of 14 amino acids. Left in the record is the CDR3 DNA by itself, 42 bases read in frame from the first base.